There are many counts of the clone carrying this T cell receptor beta chain. TCRdb independently ran MiXCR on the 5' RACE reads; one entry per CDR3 protein. The sample lists some 49,000 distinct CDR3 sequences; 8% to 10% were seen once. As for time point: longitudinal time-point 1 (baseline). The record originates from a study of neurological immune-mediated disorders. The CDR3 contains 14 residues. The germline CDR1 and CDR2 sequences are DFQATT and SNEGSKA (reference sequence). Trimming took 5 bases from V and 6 from J, leaving 17 bases between them. This clonotype was sampled from a middle-aged woman in good health. Input material: PBMCs. V and J are TRBV20-1 and TRBJ1-5, with D perhaps matching TRBD1 (5 bases). Written as DNA, the CDR3 is TGCAGTGCTCAGAAGGGGCAGGCCACTCAGCCCCAGCATTTT. Its translation is CSAQKGQATQPQHF.